The 11 T cell receptor beta chains below were found in one sample sequenced in a study of blood T cell repertoires in COVID-19. Clones were sequenced by immunoSEQ multiplex PCR, and TCRdb holds only the in-frame ones, with some missing. Here the sample spans fewer than 350,000 clones, over 75% being singletons. The specimen was peripheral blood. The receptors come from a human donor in a cohort sampled during active COVID-19.

The V gene is TRBV6-5, the J gene TRBJ1-5, with D uncertain. V was cut by 0 bases and J by 9 bases, with 12 bases left in between. Germline V gives CDR1 MNHEY, CDR2 SVGAGI. The length of the CDR3 is 14 residues. CDR3 in amino acids: CASSYSVLAGPQHF. The DNA for the CDR3 is TGTGCCAGCAGTTACTCAGTTCTAGCCGGGCCCCAGCATTTT.

The gene calls are TRBV12-5 and TRBJ1-2, with D unresolved. Germline V gives CDR1 LGHNT, CDR2 FRNRAP. V was pared by 3 bases and J by 4 bases, with 12 bases between. The CDR3 is made up of 14 amino acids. The CDR3 coding sequence is TGTGCTAGTGGTTTAAGCTCACGAGGCTATGGCTACACCTTC. As protein: CASGLSSRGYGYTF.

The V gene is TRBV9, the J gene TRBJ2-7, with TRBD1 matching 7 bases. The CDR3 has 16 amino acids. After removal of 0 bases from V and 4 bases from J, the junction contained 10 bases not matched to a gene. The germline V gene encodes CDR1 SGDLS and CDR2 YYNGEE. CDR3 in amino acids: CASSVVAGTDLYEQYF. CDR3 DNA: TGTGCCAGCAGCGTAGTGGCCGGGACAGACCTTTACGAGCAGTACTTC.

The chain has TRBV5-1 and TRBJ2-2; 8 positions agree with TRBD2. V lost 6 bases and J lost 6; bases outside the gene matches: 7. Germline lookup yields CDR1 SGHRS and CDR2 YFSETQ. The CDR3 runs 14 residues. The CDR3 nucleotides read TGCGCCAGCAATCAGCGGGAGTCAGCCGGGGAGCTGTTTTTT. The encoded protein is CASNQRESAGELFF.

The chain has TRBV2 and TRBJ2-7, with 8 bases matching TRBD2. The CDR3 extends over 14 amino acids. V trimming: 5 bases; J trimming: 1 base; junction bases outside the gene matches: 4. The germline CDR1 and CDR2 sequences are SNHLY and FYNNEI. Here the CDR3 DNA reads TGTGCCAGCAGTATACTAGCGGAGTCCTACGAGCAGTACTTC. Translating it yields CASSILAESYEQYF.

The chain has TRBV6-1 and TRBJ2-2, with D possibly being TRBD2 (6 bases). This CDR3 is built from 16 residues. In germline, CDR1 is MNHNS, CDR2 SASEGT. Trimming took 1 base from V and 7 from J, leaving 16 bases between them. The CDR3, as DNA: TGTGCCAGCAGTGAAGACGGGGGTGCTGGGGGCGGGGAGCTGTTTTTT. Translated, it gives CASSEDGGAGGGELFF.

On this clone: The same CDR3 is also encoded by other DNA sequences in this sample. The rearrangement links TRBV9 to TRBJ1-2; TRBD1 agrees at 9 bases. Germline-derived CDR1 and CDR2 are SGDLS and YYNGEE. This CDR3 has 15 residues. The trim removed 4 bases at V and 1 base at J, leaving 5 bases unmatched. CDR3 amino acids: CASSPWTGVNYGYTF. DNA of the CDR3: TGTGCCAGCAGCCCCTGGACAGGGGTTAACTATGGCTACACCTTC.

V is TRBV3-1 (or the pseudogene TRBV3-2) and J is TRBJ1-1; D possibly corresponds to TRBD1 (6 bases). V was shortened by 3 bases and J by 0 bases, with 14 bases between the two germline ends. The length of the CDR3 is 16 residues. Germline V CDR1 and CDR2: LGHDT, YNNKEL (reference sequence). CDR3 DNA: TGTGCCAGCAGCCACCTCTGGACAGAAATGAACACTGAAGCTTTCTTT. It translates to CASSHLWTEMNTEAFF.

This clone was seen only a few times. The rearrangement joins TRBV6-5 to TRBJ1-2; no reliable D call. Trimming removed 4 bases from V and 3 bases from J, with 15 bases in between. CDR1 is MNHEY and CDR2 is SVGAGI in the germline V gene. The CDR3 is made up of 15 amino acids. CDR3 DNA: TGTGCCAGCAGTTTTACTCCTTATGCTGACTATGGCTACACCTTC. It codes for CASSFTPYADYGYTF.

The chain is built from TRBV4-1 and TRBJ2-4; D is possibly TRBD1 (5 bases). Looked up from germline, CDR1 is MGHRA and CDR2 is YSYEKL. V lost 11 bases to trimming and J lost 3 bases, with 14 bases between them. This CDR3 region has 13 residues. CDR3 nucleotides: TGCGCCTCCTCTGGGGCGTACAAAAACATTCAGTACTTC. Translated: CASSGAYKNIQYF.

This rearrangement joins TRBV7-8 to TRBJ2-1, with 7 bases identical to TRBD2. J gave up 7 bases and V 3 bases, and 9 bases lay outside the gene matches. The CDR3 spans 15 residues. CDR1 SGHVS and CDR2 FQNEAQ come from the germline V gene. The CDR3 sequence: CASSFGTSVMNEQFF. The DNA of the CDR3 is TGTGCCAGCAGCTTCGGTACTAGCGTAATGAATGAGCAGTTCTTC.